This T cell receptor (beta chain) derives from a study of cytomegalovirus exposure and HLA in healthy donors. Vbeta (60) and Jbeta (13) primers were used in the PCR. TCRdb keeps only in-frame clones here, not all; method: immunoSEQ multiplex PCR. This sample carries 130,000 to 150,000 clones, 50% to 75% of them seen once, and the ten largest clones take 3%. This clone was picked up a small number of times. Its antigen is not identified. Germline CDR1 and CDR2: MGHRA and YSYEKL. This CDR3 contains 18 residues. J lost 3 bases, V lost 0 bases, and 6 bases had no gene match. Notes on the study in general: The study found most TCR sequences rare, yet found some public TCRs in many donors. Per a prior analysis, the majority of TCR beta V segments were productive roughly 87% or roughly 30% of the time.

The chain employs TRBV4-1 and TRBJ2-1, with 12 positions matching TRBD2. This receptor was taken from a woman aged 30 to 39 in good health and CMV-seropositive. The source material was PBMCs. The CDR3 protein is CASSQDELAGGYYNEQFF. CDR3 nucleotides: TGCGCCAGCAGCCAAGATGAACTAGCGGGGGGTTACTACAATGAGCAGTTCTTC.